This TCR beta chain was captured by sequencing in a study of T-cell memory formation after mild COVID-19. Study details: Clusters of TCRs were largely donor specific. General observations from the study: Contracting CD4+ clones were located mainly in CM and EM, and CD8+ clones in EMRA. Pre-infection memory carried some responding clones, suggesting that cross-reactive memory joined.

Turning to this clonotype: Antigen specificity is unknown.

The junction had 1 base not matched to a gene; V was cut back by 6 bases and J by 2 bases. Germline V gene data show CDR1 as WSHSY and CDR2 as SAAADI. The CDR3 runs 13 residues. cDNA libraries for TCR alpha and TCR beta, carrying sample barcodes and UMIs, came from 5'RACE with constant-segment primers. TCRdb reprocessed the 5' RACE reads via MiXCR and lists one record per CDR3 protein. The sample consists of some 180,000 distinct CDR3 sequences, roughly 13% of them appearing once. Material for sequencing was PBMCs or a T cell subset sorted from them (not recorded which). The clonotype comes from a man in his late teens or twenties who had mild COVID-19 (a few samples of this study predate the infection). Cell type and time point are not known. This chain connects TRBV10-2 to TRBJ2-7; 10 nucleotides align to TRBD1. The CDR3 nucleotides are TGCGCCAGCAGGGGGACAGGGGCCTACGAGCAGTACTTC. Protein: CASRGTGAYEQYF.